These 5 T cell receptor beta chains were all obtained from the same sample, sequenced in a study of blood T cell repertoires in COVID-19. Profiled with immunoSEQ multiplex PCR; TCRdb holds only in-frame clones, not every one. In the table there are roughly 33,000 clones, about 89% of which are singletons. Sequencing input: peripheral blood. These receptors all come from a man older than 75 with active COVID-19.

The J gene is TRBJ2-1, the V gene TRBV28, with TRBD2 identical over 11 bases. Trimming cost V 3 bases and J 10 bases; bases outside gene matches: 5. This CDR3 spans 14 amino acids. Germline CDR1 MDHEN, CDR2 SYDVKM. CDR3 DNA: TGTGCCAGCAGTTTTAGTCTAGCGGGAGGCGAGCAGTTCTTC. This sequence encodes CASSFSLAGGEQFF.

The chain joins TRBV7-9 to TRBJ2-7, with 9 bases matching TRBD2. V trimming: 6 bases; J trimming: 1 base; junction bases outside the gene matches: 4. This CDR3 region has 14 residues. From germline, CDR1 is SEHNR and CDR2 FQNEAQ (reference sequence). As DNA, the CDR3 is TGTGCCAGCAGACGACTAGCGGAGTCCTACGAGCAGTACTTC. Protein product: CASRRLAESYEQYF.

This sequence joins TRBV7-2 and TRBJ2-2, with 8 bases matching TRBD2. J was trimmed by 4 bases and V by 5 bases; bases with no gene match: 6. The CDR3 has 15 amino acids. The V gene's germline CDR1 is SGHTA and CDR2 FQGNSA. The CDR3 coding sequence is TGTGCCAGCAGCCTAGGACTAGCAGCCACCGGGGAGCTGTTTTTT. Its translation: CASSLGLAATGELFF.

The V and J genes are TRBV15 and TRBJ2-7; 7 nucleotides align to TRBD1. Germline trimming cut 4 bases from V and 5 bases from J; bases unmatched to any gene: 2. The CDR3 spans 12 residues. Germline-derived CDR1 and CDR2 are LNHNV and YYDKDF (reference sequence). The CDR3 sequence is CATSKTGNEQYF. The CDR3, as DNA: TGTGCCACCAGCAAGACAGGGAACGAGCAGTACTTC.

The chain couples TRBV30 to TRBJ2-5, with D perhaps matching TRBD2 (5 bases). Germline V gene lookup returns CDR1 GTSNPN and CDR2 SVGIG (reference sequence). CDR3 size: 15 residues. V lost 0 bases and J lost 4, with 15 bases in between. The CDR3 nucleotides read TGTGCCTGGAGTGTTCTAATGGGAGTAGGAGAGACCCAGTACTTC. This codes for CAWSVLMGVGETQYF.